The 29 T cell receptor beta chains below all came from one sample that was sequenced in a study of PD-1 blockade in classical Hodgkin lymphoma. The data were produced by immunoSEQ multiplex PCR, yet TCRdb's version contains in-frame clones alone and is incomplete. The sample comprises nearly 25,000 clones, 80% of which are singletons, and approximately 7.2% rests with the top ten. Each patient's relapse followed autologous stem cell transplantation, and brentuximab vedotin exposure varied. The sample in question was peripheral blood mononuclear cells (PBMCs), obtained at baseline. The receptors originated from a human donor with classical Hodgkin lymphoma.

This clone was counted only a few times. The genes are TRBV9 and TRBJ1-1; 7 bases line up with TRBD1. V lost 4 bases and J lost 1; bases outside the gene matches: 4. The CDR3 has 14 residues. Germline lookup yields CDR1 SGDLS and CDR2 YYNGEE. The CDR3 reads CASSPGQSNTEAFF. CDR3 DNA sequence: TGTGCCAGCAGCCCGGGACAGTCGAACACTGAAGCTTTCTTT.

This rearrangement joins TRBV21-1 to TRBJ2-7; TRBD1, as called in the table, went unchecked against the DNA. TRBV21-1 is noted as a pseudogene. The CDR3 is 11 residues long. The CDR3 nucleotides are TGTGCCAGCAGCAAAGACACCGAGCAGTACTTC. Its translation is CASSKDTEQYF.

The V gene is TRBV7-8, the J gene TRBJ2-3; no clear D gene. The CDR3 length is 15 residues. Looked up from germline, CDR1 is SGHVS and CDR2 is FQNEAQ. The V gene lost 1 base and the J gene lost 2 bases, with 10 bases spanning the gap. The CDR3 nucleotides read TGTGCCAGCAGCTTAGGAGAGAGTTCCACAGATACGCAGTATTTT. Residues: CASSLGESSTDTQYF.

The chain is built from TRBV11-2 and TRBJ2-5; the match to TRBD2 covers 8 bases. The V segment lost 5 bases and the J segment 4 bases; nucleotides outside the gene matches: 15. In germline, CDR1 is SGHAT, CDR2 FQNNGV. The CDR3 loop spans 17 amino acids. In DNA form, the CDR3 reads TGTGCCAGCAGCCCCCTTACGGGGGGGAGTTTTGGAGAGACCCAGTACTTC. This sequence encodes CASSPLTGGSFGETQYF.

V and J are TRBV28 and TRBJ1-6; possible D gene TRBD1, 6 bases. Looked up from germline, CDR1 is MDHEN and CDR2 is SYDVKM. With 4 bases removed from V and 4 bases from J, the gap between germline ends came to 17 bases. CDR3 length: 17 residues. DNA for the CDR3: TGTGCCAGCAGTTCCCCGGGGGCGAGACAGTATAATTCACCCCTCCACTTT. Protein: CASSSPGARQYNSPLHF.

The CDR3 DNA reads as TGTGCCAGCAGGATAGCGGGGGGGCCAGATACGCAGTATTTT. It yields the protein CASRIAGGPDTQYF. This chain uses TRBV7-2 with TRBJ2-3, with 11 bases that match TRBD2. Germline V gene lookup returns CDR1 SGHTA and CDR2 FQGNSA. The V gene end was trimmed by 6 bases and the J gene end by 4 bases; junction bases not matched to a gene: 3. The length of the CDR3 is 14 residues. Drawing the rest from reference TRBV7-2 and TRBJ2-3, the complete variable domain is GAGVSQSPSNKVTEKGKDVELRCDPISGHTALYWYRQSLGQGLEFLIYFQGNSAPDKSGLPSDRFSAERTGGSVSTLTIQRTQQEDSAVYLCASRIAGGPDTQYFGPGTRLTVL.

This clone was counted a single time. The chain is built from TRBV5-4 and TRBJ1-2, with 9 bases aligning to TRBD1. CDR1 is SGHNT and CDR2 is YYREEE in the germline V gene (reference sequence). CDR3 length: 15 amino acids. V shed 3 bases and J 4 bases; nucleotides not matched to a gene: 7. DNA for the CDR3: TGTGCCAGCAGCTGGGGGACAGGGACCCTCTATGGCTACACCTTC. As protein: CASSWGTGTLYGYTF. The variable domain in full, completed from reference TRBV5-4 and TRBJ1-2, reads ETGVTQSPTHLIKTRGQQVTLRCSSQSGHNTVSWYQQALGQGPQFIFQYYREEENGRGNFPPRFSGLQFPNYSSELNVNALELDDSALYLCASSWGTGTLYGYTFGSGTRLTVV.

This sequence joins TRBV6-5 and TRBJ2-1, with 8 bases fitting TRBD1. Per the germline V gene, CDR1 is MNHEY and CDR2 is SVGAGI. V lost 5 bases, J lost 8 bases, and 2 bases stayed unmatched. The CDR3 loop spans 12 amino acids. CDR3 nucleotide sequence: TGTGCCAGCAGTAAACAGGGGGATGAGCAGTTCTTC. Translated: CASSKQGDEQFF.

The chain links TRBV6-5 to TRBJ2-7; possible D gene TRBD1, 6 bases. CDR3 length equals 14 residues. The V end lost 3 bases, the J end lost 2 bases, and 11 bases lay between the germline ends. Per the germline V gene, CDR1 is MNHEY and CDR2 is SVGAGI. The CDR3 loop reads CASSYDGGAYEQYF. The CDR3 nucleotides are TGTGCCAGCAGTTATGATGGGGGCGCCTACGAGCAGTACTTC.

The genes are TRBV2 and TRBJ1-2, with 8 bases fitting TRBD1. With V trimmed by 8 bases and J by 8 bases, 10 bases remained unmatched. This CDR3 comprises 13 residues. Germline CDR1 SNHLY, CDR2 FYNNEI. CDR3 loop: CASPLRTGLGYTF. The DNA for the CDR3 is TGTGCCAGCCCTCTGCGGACAGGGTTAGGCTACACCTTC. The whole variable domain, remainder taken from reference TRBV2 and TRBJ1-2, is EPEVTQTPSHQVTQMGQEVILRCVPISNHLYFYWYRQILGQKVEFLVSFYNNEISEKSEIFDDQFSVERPDGSNFTLKIRSTKLEDSAMYFCASPLRTGLGYTFGSGTRLTVV.

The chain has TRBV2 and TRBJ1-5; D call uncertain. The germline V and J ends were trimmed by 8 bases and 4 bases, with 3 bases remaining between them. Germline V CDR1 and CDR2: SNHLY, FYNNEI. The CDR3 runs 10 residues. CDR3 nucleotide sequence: TGTGCCAGCGGGAATCAGCCCCAGCATTTT. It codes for CASGNQPQHF.

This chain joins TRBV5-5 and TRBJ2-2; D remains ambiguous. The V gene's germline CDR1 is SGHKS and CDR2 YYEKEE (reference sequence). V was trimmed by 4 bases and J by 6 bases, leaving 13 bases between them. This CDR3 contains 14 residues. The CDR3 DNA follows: TGTGCCAGCAGCCTACACGGATTCCCCGGGGAGCTGTTTTTT. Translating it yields CASSLHGFPGELFF.

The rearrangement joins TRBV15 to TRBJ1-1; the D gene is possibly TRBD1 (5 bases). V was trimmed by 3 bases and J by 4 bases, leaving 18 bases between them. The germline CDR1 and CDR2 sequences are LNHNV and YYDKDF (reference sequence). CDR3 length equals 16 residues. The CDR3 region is CATSSILLNRPTEAFF. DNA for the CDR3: TGTGCCACCAGCAGTATTCTTCTAAACAGGCCCACTGAAGCTTTCTTT.

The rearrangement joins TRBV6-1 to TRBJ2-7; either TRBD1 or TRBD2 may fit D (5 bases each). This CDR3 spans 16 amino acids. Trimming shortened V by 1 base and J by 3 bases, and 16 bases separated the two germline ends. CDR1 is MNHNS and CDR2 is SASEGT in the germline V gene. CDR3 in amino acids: CASSEGGERHIYEQYF. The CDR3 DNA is TGTGCCAGCAGTGAAGGAGGGGAAAGGCACATCTACGAGCAGTACTTC.

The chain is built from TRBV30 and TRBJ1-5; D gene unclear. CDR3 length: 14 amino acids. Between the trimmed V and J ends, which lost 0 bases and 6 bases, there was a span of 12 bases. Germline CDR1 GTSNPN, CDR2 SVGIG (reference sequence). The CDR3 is CAWSVGKALQPQHF. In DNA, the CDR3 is TGTGCCTGGAGTGTGGGCAAGGCCCTTCAGCCCCAGCATTTT. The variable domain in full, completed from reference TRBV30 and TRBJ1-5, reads SQTIHQWPATLVQPVGSPLSLECTVEGTSNPNLYWYRQAAGRGLQLLFYSVGIGQISSEVPQNLSASRPQDRQFILSSKKLLLSDSGFYLCAWSVGKALQPQHFGDGTRLSIL.

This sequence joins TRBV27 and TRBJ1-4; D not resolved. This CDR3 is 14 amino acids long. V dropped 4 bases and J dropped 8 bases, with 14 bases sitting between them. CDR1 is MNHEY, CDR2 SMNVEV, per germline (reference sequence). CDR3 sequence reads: CASSSHGAGEKLFF. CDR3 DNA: TGTGCCAGCAGTTCACACGGTGCGGGGGAAAAACTGTTTTTT.

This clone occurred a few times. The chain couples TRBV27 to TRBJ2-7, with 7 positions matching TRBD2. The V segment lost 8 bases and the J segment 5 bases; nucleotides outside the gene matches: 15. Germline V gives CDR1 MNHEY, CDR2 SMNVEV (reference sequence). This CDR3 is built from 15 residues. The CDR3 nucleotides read TGTGCCAGCTCGGGAATCGGGGGGAGCTTAGACGAGCAGTACTTC. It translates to CASSGIGGSLDEQYF.

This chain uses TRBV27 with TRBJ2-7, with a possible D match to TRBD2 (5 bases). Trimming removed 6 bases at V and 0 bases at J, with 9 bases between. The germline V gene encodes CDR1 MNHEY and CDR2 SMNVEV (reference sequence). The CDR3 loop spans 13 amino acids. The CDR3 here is CASRTGSSYEQYF. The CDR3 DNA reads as TGTGCCAGCAGGACGGGAAGCTCCTACGAGCAGTACTTC.

Here the CDR3 DNA reads TGTGCCAGCAGTGAAGCGCGAGGACTGCCGTATGGCTACACCTTC. Protein product: CASSEARGLPYGYTF. The V call is TRBV2, the J call TRBJ1-2; no firm D call. Trimming cost V 0 bases and J 5 bases, with 13 bases left between them. There are 15 residues in the CDR3. Germline CDR1 and CDR2: SNHLY and FYNNEI.

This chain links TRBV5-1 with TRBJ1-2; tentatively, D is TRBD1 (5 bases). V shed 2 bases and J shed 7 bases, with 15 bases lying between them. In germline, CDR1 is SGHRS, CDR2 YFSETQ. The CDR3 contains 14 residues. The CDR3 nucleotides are TGCGCCAGCAGCTTCGACCCAGGGTTTGTTGGCTACACCTTC. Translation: CASSFDPGFVGYTF.

As DNA, the CDR3 is TGTGCCAGCAGCGACTCTAATCAGCCCCAGCATTTT. It encodes CASSDSNQPQHF. The chain combines TRBV7-2 with TRBJ1-5; D not certain. The CDR3 extends over 12 amino acids. V shed 5 bases and J shed 4 bases, with 6 bases lying between them. Germline CDR1 reads SGHTA; CDR2 reads FQGNSA.

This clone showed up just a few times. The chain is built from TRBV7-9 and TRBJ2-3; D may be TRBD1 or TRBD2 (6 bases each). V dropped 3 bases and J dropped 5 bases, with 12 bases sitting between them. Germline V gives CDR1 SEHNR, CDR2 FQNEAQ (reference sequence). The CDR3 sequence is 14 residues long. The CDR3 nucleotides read TGTGCCAGCAGCTTTAGAGGGGGGCAAGATACGCAGTATTTT. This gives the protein CASSFRGGQDTQYF.

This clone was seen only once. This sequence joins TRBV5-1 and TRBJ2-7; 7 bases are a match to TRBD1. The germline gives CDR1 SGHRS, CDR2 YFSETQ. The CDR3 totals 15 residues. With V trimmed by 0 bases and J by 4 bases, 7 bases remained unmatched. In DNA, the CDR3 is TGCGCCAGCAGCTTGGGTGGCAGGGGGACGTACGAGCAGTACTTC. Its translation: CASSLGGRGTYEQYF.

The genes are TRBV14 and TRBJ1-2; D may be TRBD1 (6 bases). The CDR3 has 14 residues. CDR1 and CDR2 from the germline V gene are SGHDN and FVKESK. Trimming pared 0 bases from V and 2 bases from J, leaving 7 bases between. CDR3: CASSQDRGNYGYTF. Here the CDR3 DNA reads TGTGCCAGCAGCCAAGATAGGGGGAACTATGGCTACACCTTC.

Here the CDR3 DNA reads TGTGCCAGTAGATATAATAATTCACCCCTCCACTTT. Amino acid sequence: CASRYNNSPLHF. The gene calls are TRBV19 and TRBJ1-6; D remains ambiguous. Germline-derived CDR1 and CDR2 are LNHDA and SQIVND (reference sequence). V lost 6 bases and J lost 5, with 5 bases in between. The CDR3 spans 12 residues.

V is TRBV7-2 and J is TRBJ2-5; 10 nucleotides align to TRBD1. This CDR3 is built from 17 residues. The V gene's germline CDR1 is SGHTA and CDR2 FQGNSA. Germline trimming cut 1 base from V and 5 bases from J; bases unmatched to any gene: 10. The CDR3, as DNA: TGTGCCAGCAGCTTAGATTGGGGGACAGGGGTTTCTGAGACCCAGTACTTC. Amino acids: CASSLDWGTGVSETQYF.

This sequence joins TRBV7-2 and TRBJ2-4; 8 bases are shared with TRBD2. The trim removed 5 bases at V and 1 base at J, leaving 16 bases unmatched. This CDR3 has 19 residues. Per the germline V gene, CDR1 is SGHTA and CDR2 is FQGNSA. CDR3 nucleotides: TGTGCCAGCAGCCCCCAACTAGCGGCGAACTCACTCGCCAAAAACATTCAGTACTTC. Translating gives CASSPQLAANSLAKNIQYF.

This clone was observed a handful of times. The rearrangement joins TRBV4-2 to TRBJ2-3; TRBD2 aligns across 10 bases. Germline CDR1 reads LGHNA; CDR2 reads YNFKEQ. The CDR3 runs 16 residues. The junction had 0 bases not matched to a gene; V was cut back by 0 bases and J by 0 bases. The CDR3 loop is CASSQDSGGSTDTQYF. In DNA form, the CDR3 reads TGTGCCAGCAGCCAAGATAGCGGGGGGAGCACAGATACGCAGTATTTT.

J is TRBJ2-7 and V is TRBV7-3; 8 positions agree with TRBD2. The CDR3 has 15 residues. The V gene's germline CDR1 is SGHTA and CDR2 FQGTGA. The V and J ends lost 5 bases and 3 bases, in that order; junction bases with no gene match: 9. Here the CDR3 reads CASSPTGGGLYEQYF. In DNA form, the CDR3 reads TGTGCCAGCAGCCCCACGGGAGGGGGGCTCTACGAGCAGTACTTC.